The T cell receptor beta chain described here comes from a study of cytomegalovirus exposure and HLA in healthy donors. Per germline, CDR1 MNHNS and CDR2 SASEGT. The CDR3 sequence is 15 residues long. The ends were cut back, 1 base at V and 3 bases at J, with 13 bases in the middle. About this clone: No antigen is known for it.

Broader study findings: Reported results showed that the classifier diagnosed cytomegalovirus status with high specificity and sensitivity. As confirmed in vitro, a few CMV-associated chains were specific for CMV antigens.

Profiling relied on immunoSEQ multiplex PCR, and the TCRdb table lists in-frame clones only, not all of them. The data show about 70,000 clones, nearly 95% seen once. The sample taken for sequencing was PBMCs. This TCR was sampled from a man aged 18 to 29 in good health and CMV-seropositive. V is TRBV6-1 and J is TRBJ2-7, with D tentatively TRBD2 (5 bases). CDR3 bases: TGTGCCAGCAGTGAAGTCACCTCCGAGGGCTACGAGCAGTACTTC. Translated, it gives CASSEVTSEGYEQYF.